This T cell receptor beta chain was identified during a study of T cell repertoires in cytomegalovirus infection. MiXCR, applied by TCRdb to the reads, yields one record per CDR3 protein. The top ten clones hold about 28% of a sample with 200,000 or so distinct CDR3 sequences, roughly 30% of them seen once. This clonotype was recorded a few times. The specimen was PBMCs. The TCR comes from a human donor in good health (CMV status not recorded). Some clones in this sample may be carry-over from other donors' samples.

The CDR3 nucleotides read TGTGCCAGCAGCTTAAGAACCCTAGCAGCCTACGAGCAGTACTTC. Amino acids: CASSLRTLAAYEQYF. The chain carries TRBV7-8 and TRBJ2-7; TRBD2 is a possible D gene (5 bases). Trimming removed 2 bases at V and 2 bases at J, with 13 bases between. This CDR3 comprises 15 residues. Germline lookup yields CDR1 SGHVS and CDR2 FQNEAQ. Drawing the rest from reference TRBV7-8 and TRBJ2-7, the complete variable domain is GAGVSQSPRYKVAKRGQDVALRCDPISGHVSLFWYQQALGQGPEFLTYFQNEAQLDKSGLPSDRFFAERPEGSVSTLKIQRTQQEDSAVYLCASSLRTLAAYEQYFGPGTRLTVT.